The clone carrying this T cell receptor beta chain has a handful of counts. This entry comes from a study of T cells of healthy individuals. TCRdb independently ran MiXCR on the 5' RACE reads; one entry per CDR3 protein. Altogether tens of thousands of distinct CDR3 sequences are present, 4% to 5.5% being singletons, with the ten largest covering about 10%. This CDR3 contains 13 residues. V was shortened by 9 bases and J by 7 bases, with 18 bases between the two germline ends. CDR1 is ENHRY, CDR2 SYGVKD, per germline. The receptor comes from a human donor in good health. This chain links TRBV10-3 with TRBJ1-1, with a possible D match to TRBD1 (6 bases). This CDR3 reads CAMSPGHSNEAFF. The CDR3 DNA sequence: TGTGCCATGTCCCCGGGACACTCAAATGAAGCTTTCTTT.